Following are 20 T cell receptor beta chains from one sample sequenced in a study of PD-1 blockade in classical Hodgkin lymphoma. Clones were sequenced by immunoSEQ multiplex PCR, and TCRdb holds only the in-frame ones, with some missing. The data contain approximately 15,000 clones, roughly 82% of them singletons. Autologous stem cell transplantation was followed by relapse in every patient, and brentuximab vedotin exposure varied. This material consisted of peripheral blood mononuclear cells (PBMCs), taken before the second cycle of nivolumab. The receptors come from a human donor with classical Hodgkin lymphoma.

This clone occurred a few times. The chain uses TRBV6-6 and TRBJ1-5; weak D call: TRBD1 (6 bases). CDR3 length: 15 amino acids. Germline assignment: CDR1 MNHNY and CDR2 SVGAGI (reference sequence). The V gene lost 5 bases and the J gene lost 5 bases, with 16 bases spanning the gap. The CDR3 sequence: CASSRGGVVHQPQHF. The DNA for the CDR3 is TGTGCCAGCAGTCGAGGGGGAGTGGTCCATCAGCCCCAGCATTTT.

This sequence joins TRBV2 and TRBJ1-4; D is perhaps TRBD1 (6 bases). CDR1 and CDR2 (germline): SNHLY, FYNNEI. CDR3 length: 13 residues. Trimming took off 5 bases at V and 5 bases at J, with 9 bases between the two ends. In nucleotides, the CDR3 is TGTGCCAGCAGTTCGCAGGGGAATGAAAAACTGTTTTTT. Translation gives CASSSQGNEKLFF.

The chain carries TRBV4-2 and TRBJ1-2; D unclear. CDR1 is LGHNA and CDR2 is YNFKEQ in the germline V gene. Between the trimmed V and J ends, which lost 0 bases and 5 bases, there was a span of 13 bases. The CDR3 covers 15 residues. The CDR3 reads CASSQERAGDYGYTF. CDR3 sequence (DNA): TGTGCCAGCAGCCAAGAGCGGGCAGGTGATTATGGCTACACCTTC.

The chain recombines TRBV7-6 with TRBJ2-5; TRBD2 is a possible D gene (6 bases). The CDR3 sequence is 15 residues long. CDR1 is SGHVS, CDR2 FNYEAQ, per germline. V lost 2 bases, J lost 4 bases, and 14 bases lay in between. The CDR3 nucleotides read TGTGCCAGCAGCTTACTGGCGGGAACTCGAGAGACCCAGTACTTC. It specifies CASSLLAGTRETQYF. Complete variable domain (other parts from reference TRBV7-6 and TRBJ2-5): GAGVSQSPRYKVTKRGQDVALRCDPISGHVSLYWYRQALGQGPEFLTYFNYEAQQDKSGLPNDRFSAERPEGSISTLTIQRTEQRDSAMYRCASSLLAGTRETQYFGPGTRLLVL.

The chain has TRBV6-5 and TRBJ2-1; D gene unclear. The CDR3 length is 12 residues. Per the germline V gene, CDR1 is MNHEY and CDR2 is SVGAGI. V was cut by 6 bases and J by 9 bases, with 12 bases left in between. The CDR3 sequence: CASSRTVGEQFF. The CDR3 DNA sequence: TGTGCCAGCAGCCGGACGGTCGGTGAGCAGTTCTTC.

The genes are TRBV14 and TRBJ1-6; D might be TRBD1 (5 bases). From germline, CDR1 is SGHDN and CDR2 FVKESK. Trimming pared 0 bases from V and 7 bases from J, leaving 10 bases between. CDR3 length: 15 residues. For the CDR3, the DNA is TGTGCCAGCAGCCAAGACAGGGTCCCCAATTCACCCCTCCACTTT. Translating it yields CASSQDRVPNSPLHF.

The gene calls are TRBV11-3 and TRBJ1-1; D gene unclear. The CDR3 extends over 13 amino acids. V dropped 3 bases and J dropped 6 bases, with 11 bases sitting between them. Germline CDR1 reads SGHNT; CDR2 reads YENEEA. CDR3 nucleotide sequence: TGTGCCAGCAGCTTGGAGGCAGCCGCTGAAGCTTTCTTT. The encoded protein is CASSLEAAAEAFF.

With regard to this clone: The same CDR3 is also encoded by other DNA sequences in this sample. The J gene is TRBJ2-7, the V gene TRBV18; weak D call: TRBD2 (5 bases). CDR1 is KGHSH and CDR2 is LQKENI in the germline V gene. The CDR3 length is 12 residues. V gave up 3 bases and J gave up 5 bases, with 8 bases separating them. The CDR3 bases are TGTGCCAGCTCACCGAGGGATGACGAGCAGTACTTC. Translating gives CASSPRDDEQYF.

This chain links TRBV7-9 with TRBJ1-1, with 10 bases lining up with TRBD1. The CDR3 loop spans 18 amino acids. The V and J ends lost 4 bases and 4 bases, in that order; junction bases with no gene match: 15. Germline V gene data show CDR1 as SEHNR and CDR2 as FQNEAQ (reference sequence). The CDR3, as DNA: TGTGCCAGCAGCTATTCCCCCCGGGACAGGGGTTGGGGCACTGAAGCTTTCTTT. Translating gives CASSYSPRDRGWGTEAFF.

V is TRBV5-4 and J is TRBJ1-2, with 9 nucleotides matching TRBD1. The V segment lost 4 bases and the J segment 9 bases; nucleotides outside the gene matches: 4. The germline V gene has CDR1 SGHNT and CDR2 YYREEE (reference sequence). The CDR3 length is 12 residues. The CDR3 nucleotides are TGTGCCAGCAGCCGGGACAGGGAAAGCTACACCTTC. Translated: CASSRDRESYTF.

The V and J genes are TRBV2 and TRBJ2-1, with TRBD2 matching 8 bases. The germline gives CDR1 SNHLY, CDR2 FYNNEI. V dropped 3 bases and J dropped 12; count of bases not matched to a gene: 10. The CDR3 is 14 residues long. In DNA form, the CDR3 reads TGTGCCAGCAGTGAGTTCGGGGGGGTGGCTGCGCAGTTCTTC. Translation gives CASSEFGGVAAQFF. Full variable domain (remainder filled in from reference TRBV2 and TRBJ2-1): EPEVTQTPSHQVTQMGQEVILRCVPISNHLYFYWYRQILGQKVEFLVSFYNNEISEKSEIFDDQFSVERPDGSNFTLKIRSTKLEDSAMYFCASSEFGGVAAQFFGPGTRLTVL.

The chain joins TRBV19 to TRBJ2-5; TRBD2 matches 15 bases. The CDR3 covers 16 residues. Germline loops: CDR1 LNHDA, CDR2 SQIVND (reference sequence). V trimming: 4 bases; J trimming: 4 bases; junction bases outside the gene matches: 4. The CDR3 spells CASSRTSGGALETQYF. In nucleotides, the CDR3 is TGTGCCAGTAGTAGGACTAGCGGGGGGGCCTTAGAGACCCAGTACTTC.

There are a few counts of this clone. V gene TRBV27 combines with J gene TRBJ1-2, with no clear D. The germline V and J ends were trimmed by 0 bases and 4 bases, with 0 bases remaining between them. CDR1 and CDR2 (germline): MNHEY, SMNVEV (reference sequence). The CDR3 totals 11 residues. CDR3 sequence (DNA): TGTGCCAGCAGTTTATCCTATGGCTACACCTTC. It specifies CASSLSYGYTF.

The genes are TRBV5-1 and TRBJ1-2; D is possibly TRBD1 (5 bases). The CDR3 length is 15 residues. Between the trimmed V and J ends, which lost 5 bases and 4 bases, there was a span of 18 bases. Germline assignment: CDR1 SGHRS and CDR2 YFSETQ. This CDR3 reads CASRPNTGLTYGYTF. CDR3 coding DNA: TGCGCCAGCAGACCAAACACGGGACTGACCTATGGCTACACCTTC. The full variable domain, in which reference TRBV5-1 and TRBJ1-2 provide the parts outside the CDR3, is KAGVTQTPRYLIKTRGQQVTLSCSPISGHRSVSWYQQTPGQGLQFLFEYFSETQRNKGNFPGRFSGRQFSNSRSEMNVSTLELGDSALYLCASRPNTGLTYGYTFGSGTRLTVV.

The chain employs TRBV6-6 and TRBJ2-7, with TRBD1 matching over 7 bases. The germline V gene encodes CDR1 MNHNY and CDR2 SVGAGI (reference sequence). V was pared by 6 bases and J by 7 bases, with 6 bases of the junction left unmatched. The CDR3 runs 12 residues. The CDR3 DNA is TGTGCCAGCAGGTCAGGGGGTTGGGAGCAGTACTTC. This gives the protein CASRSGGWEQYF.

The chain recombines TRBV4-1 with TRBJ1-2; D ambiguous. The germline gives CDR1 MGHRA, CDR2 YSYEKL. Trimming took off 0 bases at V and 11 bases at J, with 7 bases between the two ends. This CDR3 spans 11 amino acids. The CDR3 DNA reads as TGCGCCAGCAGCCAAGAGGGATTTTACACCTTC. This codes for CASSQEGFYTF.

This chain joins TRBV7-3 and TRBJ2-6, with D perhaps being TRBD1 or TRBD2 (5 bases each). V gave up 3 bases and J gave up 0 bases, with 12 bases separating them. The CDR3 runs to 17 residues. Germline CDR1 SGHTA, CDR2 FQGTGA. The CDR3 nucleotides read TGTGCCAGCAGCTTTATCCGGGGCGACTCTGGGGCCAACGTCCTGACTTTC. Its translation is CASSFIRGDSGANVLTF.

This rearrangement joins TRBV15 to TRBJ1-2, with D tentatively TRBD1 (6 bases). Trimming cost V 3 bases and J 5 bases, with 16 bases left between them. Germline V gene lookup returns CDR1 LNHNV and CDR2 YYDKDF (reference sequence). The CDR3 is 15 amino acids. CDR3 nucleotide sequence: TGTGCCACCAGCAGGGAAAGGGGGTTCATGTATGGCTACACCTTC. It translates to CATSRERGFMYGYTF.

V usage is TRBV28 and J usage is TRBJ1-2; perhaps TRBD1 as D (5 bases). The V gene lost 2 bases and the J gene lost 8 bases, with 12 bases spanning the gap. This CDR3 comprises 13 residues. CDR1 and CDR2 (germline): MDHEN, SYDVKM. This CDR3 is CASSLKGFNGYTF. The CDR3 DNA reads as TGTGCCAGCAGTTTAAAGGGGTTTAACGGCTACACCTTC.

This chain connects TRBV7-9 to TRBJ2-2; 10 bases map to TRBD1. The ends lost 3 bases at V and 5 bases at J; junction bases unmatched: 9. The CDR3 contains 17 residues. Germline CDR1 and CDR2: SEHNR and FQNEAQ (reference sequence). The CDR3 reads CASSFNPGTGVTGELFF. CDR3 nucleotide sequence: TGTGCCAGCAGCTTTAATCCCGGGACAGGGGTAACCGGGGAGCTGTTTTTT.